This T cell receptor beta chain is from a study of cytomegalovirus exposure and HLA in healthy donors. Notes on the study in general: Common viral pathogens were later found to be apparently linked to several of the most significant clusters.

Note on this clone: Its antigen is not identified.

CDR3 length equals 13 residues. Germline CDR1 reads SGDLS; CDR2 reads YYNGEE. The trim removed 0 bases at V and 8 bases at J, leaving 4 bases unmatched. The PCR made use of 60 Vbeta and 13 Jbeta primers. Sequencing used immunoSEQ multiplex PCR; TCRdb keeps in-frame clones, though not all of them. Of 90,000 to 120,000 clones listed, about 80% are singletons. The chain is built from TRBV9 and TRBJ1-1; 7 bases align to TRBD1. Sequenced: PBMCs. The TCR originated in a female donor in good health and CMV-seropositive. CDR3 protein: CASSVAGGSEAFF. The CDR3 DNA sequence: TGTGCCAGCAGCGTAGCAGGGGGGAGCGAAGCTTTCTTT. Together with reference TRBV9 and TRBJ1-1, the CDR3 gives the full variable domain: DSGVTQTPKHLITATGQRVTLRCSPRSGDLSVYWYQQSLDQGLQFLIQYYNGEERAKGNILERFSAQQFPDLHSELNLSSLELGDSALYFCASSVAGGSEAFFGQGTRLTVV.